This T cell receptor (beta chain) was sequenced during a study of T cells in localized non-small cell lung cancer. A word on this clone: The target antigen is unknown.

Sequencing used immunoSEQ multiplex PCR; TCRdb keeps in-frame clones, though not all of them. This sample yields 5,000 to 6,500 clones, of which 65% to 90% are seen a single time; 50% to 65% belongs to the top ten. Germline CDR1 SGHRS, CDR2 YFSETQ. The V segment lost 7 bases and the J segment 6 bases; nucleotides outside the gene matches: 12. The CDR3 sequence is 15 residues long. Study-level findings and limits: The tumor had only one region sequenced, so heterogeneity remains possible. Tumor trailed uninvolved adjacent lung in T cell clonality, which peaked there. Adjacent lung tissue had a median around 50 of the top 100 clones found in the tumor.

The chain uses TRBV5-1 and TRBJ2-2; TRBD1 matches 7 bases. The material sequenced was peripheral blood mononuclear cells, taken before any cancer treatment. The origin of this receptor is a female donor at least 60 years old with stage II lung adenocarcinoma. CDR3 amino acids: CASLPRTGSPGELFF. CDR3 coding DNA: TGCGCCAGCCTACCTCGGACAGGATCCCCCGGGGAGCTGTTTTTT. The whole variable domain, remainder taken from reference TRBV5-1 and TRBJ2-2, is KAGVTQTPRYLIKTRGQQVTLSCSPISGHRSVSWYQQTPGQGLQFLFEYFSETQRNKGNFPGRFSGRQFSNSRSEMNVSTLELGDSALYLCASLPRTGSPGELFFGEGSRLTVL.